Following are 6 T cell receptor beta chains from one sample sequenced in a study of blood T cells in healthy people across ages. Alongside a J-beta primer mix, a sample-barcoded 5' primer served in a second PCR lasting about 7 to 11 cycles. TCRdb recomputed calls from the 5' RACE reads with MiXCR, one row per CDR3 protein. This sample carries hundreds of thousands of distinct CDR3 sequences, approximately 50% of them seen once, and the ten largest clones take 30% to 40%. Sequences were obtained from blood. The source is a woman aged 60 to 75 in good health.

This rearrangement joins TRBV18 to TRBJ1-1; D uncertain. There are 16 residues in the CDR3. V shed 3 bases and J shed 1 base, with 15 bases lying between them. Germline-derived CDR1 and CDR2 are KGHSH and LQKENI. CDR3 DNA: TGTGCCAGCTCACCGTCCGGGCCTTTGGGGAACACTGAAGCTTTCTTT. It encodes CASSPSGPLGNTEAFF.

The CDR3 sequence: CASSRKFRDRSEKLFF. CDR3 sequence (DNA): TGCGCCAGCAGCCGGAAGTTCCGGGACAGGAGTGAAAAACTGTTTTTT. V usage is TRBV4-1 and J usage is TRBJ1-4; 8 nucleotides match TRBD1. Germline V gives CDR1 MGHRA, CDR2 YSYEKL. The CDR3 extends over 16 amino acids. V lost 4 bases and J lost 7; bases outside the gene matches: 11.

The CDR3 bases are TGCAGTGCCCTAGGACGGAGCAACAATGAGCAGTTCTTC. As protein: CSALGRSNNEQFF. The genes are TRBV20-1 and TRBJ2-1; D not certain. The CDR3 totals 13 residues. Germline CDR1 and CDR2: DFQATT and SNEGSKA (reference sequence). V was clipped by 6 bases and J by 5 bases, with 14 bases between them.

This clonotype came up a few times. The chain combines TRBV12-3 or TRBV12-4 with TRBJ1-4, with D unclear. The CDR3 has 12 residues. The ends were cut back, 2 bases at V and 11 bases at J, with 9 bases in the middle. The CDR3: CASSLSNVKLFF. CDR3 sequence (DNA): TGTGCCAGCAGTTTAAGTAACGTCAAACTGTTTTTT.

A few counts support this clonotype. This chain uses TRBV29-1 with TRBJ1-4, with no clear D. The CDR3 sequence is 14 residues long. With 4 bases removed from V and 2 bases from J, the gap between germline ends came to 11 bases. CDR1 SQVTM and CDR2 ANQGSEA come from the germline V gene. The CDR3 here is CSVADWVTNEKLFF. The CDR3, as DNA: TGCAGCGTTGCCGACTGGGTTACTAATGAAAAACTGTTTTTT.

The J gene is TRBJ2-1, the V gene TRBV18; 7 bases are shared with TRBD2. V shed 6 bases, J shed 9 bases, and the junction held 8 bases outside the gene matches. The CDR3 spans 13 residues. Germline CDR1 reads KGHSH; CDR2 reads LQKENI. In DNA, the CDR3 is TGTGCCAGCTCGGAAACTCGGGGGGTTGAGCAGTTCTTC. It translates to CASSETRGVEQFF.